The 24 T cell receptor beta chains given below trace back to one sample, sequenced in a study of blood T cell repertoires in COVID-19. Sequencing used immunoSEQ multiplex PCR; TCRdb keeps in-frame clones, though not all of them. The top ten clones hold 5% to 7.5% of a sample with fewer than 150,000 clones, less than 85% of them seen once. Source material: peripheral blood. The receptors were sampled from a human donor in a cohort sampled during active COVID-19.

As regards this clone: The same CDR3 can be traced to other DNA sequences in this sample. The chain employs TRBV7-2 and TRBJ2-7; 10 bases fit TRBD1. Germline-derived CDR1 and CDR2 are SGHTA and FQGNSA. CDR3 length: 15 residues. Trimming removed 4 bases from V and 2 bases from J; junction bases left unmatched: 5. For the CDR3, the DNA is TGTGCCAGCAGCTCGAGGACAGGGGGAACCTACGAGCAGTACTTC. This gives the protein CASSSRTGGTYEQYF. The variable domain in full, with the rest retrieved from reference TRBV7-2 and TRBJ2-7, is GAGVSQSPSNKVTEKGKDVELRCDPISGHTALYWYRQSLGQGLEFLIYFQGNSAPDKSGLPSDRFSAERTGGSVSTLTIQRTQQEDSAVYLCASSSRTGGTYEQYFGPGTRLTVT.

V usage is TRBV6-9 and J usage is TRBJ2-7; the D gene is possibly TRBD1 (6 bases). V was clipped by 4 bases and J by 5 bases, with 15 bases between them. The CDR3 length is 14 residues. Germline CDR1 and CDR2: MNHGY and SVAAGI. The CDR3 loop is CASSSRPYRDEQYF. CDR3 nucleotides: TGTGCCAGCAGTTCTCGGCCCTACAGGGACGAGCAGTACTTC.

The chain is built from TRBV27 and TRBJ2-2; TRBD1 aligns across 7 bases. CDR1 and CDR2 (germline): MNHEY, SMNVEV (reference sequence). CDR3 length equals 17 residues. J lost 0 bases, V lost 2 bases, and 6 bases had no gene match. The CDR3 sequence: CASSLSLGTANTGELFF. CDR3 nucleotides: TGTGCCAGCAGTTTAAGTTTGGGGACAGCGAACACCGGGGAGCTGTTTTTT.

V usage is TRBV7-8 and J usage is TRBJ1-1; 8 bases fit TRBD1. The junction had 11 bases not matched to a gene; V was cut back by 7 bases and J by 4 bases. The CDR3 runs to 15 residues. In germline, CDR1 is SGHVS, CDR2 FQNEAQ. In DNA, the CDR3 is TGTGCCAGCACGCCCCGACAGGGGAGAGCCACTGAAGCTTTCTTT. It is translated as CASTPRQGRATEAFF.

This clone has just a few counts. The J gene is TRBJ1-1, the V gene TRBV4-1; maybe TRBD1 (5 bases). The CDR3 is 14 amino acids. CDR1 is MGHRA, CDR2 YSYEKL, per germline. Trimming took 0 bases from V and 4 from J, leaving 9 bases between them. The CDR3 loop reads CASSQESRVTEAFF. The CDR3 DNA reads TGCGCCAGCAGCCAAGAATCCAGGGTCACTGAAGCTTTCTTT.

The J gene is TRBJ2-5, the V gene TRBV14; TRBD2 is a possible D gene (6 bases). The germline gives CDR1 SGHDN, CDR2 FVKESK. CDR3 length: 17 residues. V was shortened by 4 bases and J by 3 bases, with 21 bases between the two germline ends. In DNA, the CDR3 is TGTGCCAGCAGCCCAGATGGGGCGGGGCGTCCCAAAGAGACCCAGTACTTC. It specifies CASSPDGAGRPKETQYF.

This chain links TRBV4-1 with TRBJ1-1, with D perhaps matching TRBD1 (6 bases). V was clipped by 3 bases and J by 2 bases, with 22 bases between them. Germline lookup yields CDR1 MGHRA and CDR2 YSYEKL. CDR3 length: 18 amino acids. The chain's CDR3 is CASSHPGQQGGRNTEAFF. The DNA of the CDR3 is TGCGCCAGCAGCCACCCCGGCCAACAGGGTGGTCGTAACACTGAAGCTTTCTTT.

The chain couples TRBV23-1 to TRBJ2-1; a possible D gene is TRBD1 (7 bases). TRBV23-1 is an open reading frame, and its role is uncertain. This CDR3 contains 14 residues. V lost 3 bases, J lost 5 bases, and 11 bases lay in between. CDR3 bases: TGCGCCAGCAGTCAGCGGGACAGAAACAATGAGCAGTTCTTC. This encodes CASSQRDRNNEQFF.

The chain couples TRBV7-3 to TRBJ1-6; 10 positions match TRBD1. The germline gives CDR1 SGHTA, CDR2 FQGTGA. The CDR3 has 14 amino acids. With V trimmed by 4 bases and J by 10 bases, 4 bases remained unmatched. The CDR3 region is CASSSTGGNSPLHF. As DNA, the CDR3 is TGTGCCAGCAGCTCGACAGGGGGCAACTCACCCCTCCACTTT.

The chain joins TRBV2 to TRBJ2-7; tentatively, D is TRBD1 (5 bases). CDR1 and CDR2 (germline): SNHLY, FYNNEI. Trimming left V 5 bases short and J 3 bases short, with 8 bases between. This CDR3 comprises 12 residues. CDR3 bases: TGTGCCAGCAGTCAGGACATCTACGAGCAGTACTTC. It codes for CASSQDIYEQYF.

This clone came up once. This chain joins TRBV27 and TRBJ2-3; 8 bases are a match to TRBD2. The CDR3 has 15 residues. The germline V gene has CDR1 MNHEY and CDR2 SMNVEV (reference sequence). The J segment lost 5 bases and the V segment lost 5 bases, leaving 9 bases of the junction unmatched. CDR3 sequence: CASSTLTGGQDTQYF. The CDR3 DNA reads TGTGCCAGCAGTACCCTGACGGGGGGGCAAGATACGCAGTATTTT.

The J gene is TRBJ1-1, the V gene TRBV18, with D maybe TRBD1 (6 bases). CDR1 KGHSH and CDR2 LQKENI come from the germline V gene. CDR3 length equals 13 residues. V gave up 6 bases and J gave up 4 bases, with 12 bases separating them. CDR3 amino acids: CASSYRDTTEAFF. CDR3 bases: TGTGCCAGCTCTTACCGGGACACCACTGAAGCTTTCTTT.

V is TRBV6-2 or TRBV6-3 and J is TRBJ1-4; 10 bases line up with TRBD1. Trimming at V came to 5 bases and at J to 10 bases, leaving 10 bases not matched to a gene. CDR3 length: 15 amino acids. In germline, CDR1 is MNHEY, CDR2 SVGEGT. The CDR3, as DNA: TGTGCCAGCAGTCGATCCGGGACAGGGGATAGAAAACTGTTTTTT. Translation gives CASSRSGTGDRKLFF.

V gene TRBV11-2 combines with J gene TRBJ2-1; TRBD1 matches at 10 bases. From germline, CDR1 is SGHAT and CDR2 FQNNGV. Trimming removed 1 base from V and 8 bases from J; junction bases left unmatched: 5. This CDR3 is 15 amino acids long. The CDR3 is CASSLGDRGSDEQFF. CDR3 in DNA: TGTGCCAGCAGCTTAGGGGACAGGGGTAGCGATGAGCAGTTCTTC.

The chain uses TRBV11-3 and TRBJ2-3; D gene unclear. Germline loops: CDR1 SGHNT, CDR2 YENEEA. The CDR3 length is 14 residues. The ends were cut back, 1 base at V and 2 bases at J, with 7 bases in the middle. CDR3 nucleotide sequence: TGTGCCAGCAGCTTAGGGGCAGTCACAGATACGCAGTATTTT. This encodes CASSLGAVTDTQYF.

The V gene is TRBV24-1, the J gene TRBJ1-2; TRBD1 agrees at 7 bases. Looked up from germline, CDR1 is KGHDR and CDR2 is SFDVKD. The trim removed 5 bases at V and 3 bases at J, leaving 5 bases unmatched. The CDR3 runs 14 residues. The CDR3 DNA is TGTGCCACCAGTGGCGGGGACAGAGACTATGGCTACACCTTC. Translating gives CATSGGDRDYGYTF.

The chain has TRBV29-1 and TRBJ2-7; the D is unclear. Germline V CDR1 and CDR2: SQVTM, ANQGSEA. The V and J ends lost 7 bases and 3 bases respectively, with 16 bases between them. The CDR3 contains 13 residues. The CDR3 loop reads CSAKTHRDYEQYF. The CDR3 DNA follows: TGCAGCGCCAAGACACACCGAGACTACGAGCAGTACTTC.

The chain recombines TRBV3-1 (or the pseudogene TRBV3-2) with TRBJ2-5; 9 nucleotides match TRBD1. CDR1 and CDR2 from the germline V gene are LGHDT and YNNKEL (reference sequence). V lost 1 base and J lost 5; bases outside the gene matches: 2. The CDR3 is 14 amino acids. Written as DNA, the CDR3 is TGTGCCAGCAGCCAAGGGACAGGGGTTGAGACCCAGTACTTC. Translation: CASSQGTGVETQYF.

In its sample, this clone was seen once. The chain combines TRBV5-1 with TRBJ2-1, with 7 bases fitting TRBD2. This CDR3 is 13 amino acids long. Losses at the gene ends were 3 bases for V and 4 bases for J; bases not matched to a gene: 1. Germline V gene sequence: CDR1 SGHRS, CDR2 YFSETQ. The CDR3 spells CASSWGLYNEQFF. The CDR3 DNA is TGCGCCAGCAGCTGGGGACTATACAATGAGCAGTTCTTC. Full variable domain (outside the CDR3, taken from reference TRBV5-1 and TRBJ2-1): KAGVTQTPRYLIKTRGQQVTLSCSPISGHRSVSWYQQTPGQGLQFLFEYFSETQRNKGNFPGRFSGRQFSNSRSEMNVSTLELGDSALYLCASSWGLYNEQFFGPGTRLTVL.

The chain is built from TRBV3-1 (or the pseudogene TRBV3-2) and TRBJ2-5, with D perhaps TRBD2 (6 bases). From germline, CDR1 is LGHDT and CDR2 YNNKEL (reference sequence). V was trimmed by 7 bases and J by 2 bases, leaving 14 bases between them. The CDR3 is 14 residues long. CDR3 coding DNA: TGTGCCAGCAACGTCGGGCGGGGACAAGAGACCCAGTACTTC. Protein product: CASNVGRGQETQYF.

Worth noting for this clone: The sample holds other DNA sequences that translate to the same CDR3. The chain couples TRBV9 to TRBJ2-5; 9 nucleotides line up with TRBD1. The CDR3 runs to 14 residues. Germline V lookup: CDR1 SGDLS, CDR2 YYNGEE. Trimming took 0 bases from V and 5 from J; bases not matched to a gene: 2. CDR3 sequence: CASSVVDRGETQYF. The CDR3 DNA follows: TGTGCCAGCAGCGTAGTAGACAGGGGGGAGACCCAGTACTTC.

There are a few counts of this clone. The V and J genes are TRBV9 and TRBJ2-1; D may be TRBD1 (7 bases). V lost 0 bases, J lost 4 bases, and 14 bases lay in between. Germline V lookup: CDR1 SGDLS, CDR2 YYNGEE. The CDR3 covers 16 residues. The chain's CDR3 is CASSVAGGTAYNEQFF. CDR3 bases: TGTGCCAGCAGCGTAGCAGGAGGGACAGCATACAATGAGCAGTTCTTC.

The chain is built from TRBV7-9 and TRBJ2-1; D uncertain. Trimming removed 8 bases from V and 6 bases from J, with 14 bases in between. Germline V gives CDR1 SEHNR, CDR2 FQNEAQ (reference sequence). The CDR3 totals 13 residues. This chain's CDR3 is CASGQDSSNEQFF. In DNA form, the CDR3 reads TGTGCCAGCGGCCAGGATTCGTCCAATGAGCAGTTCTTC.

Turning to this clone: Other nucleotide sequences in the sample specify the same CDR3. V is TRBV6-2 or TRBV6-3 and J is TRBJ1-2, with TRBD1 as a possible D gene (6 bases). There are 13 residues in the CDR3. V was shortened by 6 bases and J by 4 bases, with 12 bases between the two germline ends. Germline CDR1 is MNHEY and CDR2 is SVGEGT. As DNA, the CDR3 is TGTGCCAGCAGCTCCAGGGGCGGCTATGGCTACACCTTC. This translates into CASSSRGGYGYTF.